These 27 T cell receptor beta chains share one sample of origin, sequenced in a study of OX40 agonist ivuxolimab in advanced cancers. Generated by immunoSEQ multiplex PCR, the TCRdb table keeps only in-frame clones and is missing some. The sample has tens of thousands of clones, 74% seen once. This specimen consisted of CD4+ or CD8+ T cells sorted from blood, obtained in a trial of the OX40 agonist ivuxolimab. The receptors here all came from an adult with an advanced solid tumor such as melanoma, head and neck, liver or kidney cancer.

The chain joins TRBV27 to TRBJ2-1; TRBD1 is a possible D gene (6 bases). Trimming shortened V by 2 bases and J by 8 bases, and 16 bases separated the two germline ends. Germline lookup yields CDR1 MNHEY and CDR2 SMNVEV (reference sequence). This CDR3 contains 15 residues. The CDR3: CASSLLTTGPDEQFF. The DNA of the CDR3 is TGTGCCAGCAGTTTACTCACAACAGGGCCCGATGAGCAGTTCTTC.

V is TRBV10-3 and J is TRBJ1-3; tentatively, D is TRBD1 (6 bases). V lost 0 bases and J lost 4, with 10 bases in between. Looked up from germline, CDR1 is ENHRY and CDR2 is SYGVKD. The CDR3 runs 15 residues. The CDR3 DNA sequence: TGTGCCATCAGTGAGTCTCGGGGGCGCGGAAACACCATATATTTT. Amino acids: CAISESRGRGNTIYF.

The CDR3 is CASSYSAGSTDTQYF. The CDR3 nucleotides are TGTGCCAGCAGTTATTCAGCGGGGAGCACAGATACGCAGTATTTT. The chain combines TRBV6-5 with TRBJ2-3, with TRBD2 matching over 7 bases. The CDR3 is 15 residues long. Looked up from germline, CDR1 is MNHEY and CDR2 is SVGAGI. The junction had 3 bases not matched to a gene; V was cut back by 3 bases and J by 0 bases.

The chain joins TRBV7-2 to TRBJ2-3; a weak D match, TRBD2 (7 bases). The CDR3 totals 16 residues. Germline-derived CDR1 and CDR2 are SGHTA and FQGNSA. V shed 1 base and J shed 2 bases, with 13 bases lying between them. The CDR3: CASSLEGGSPTDTQYF. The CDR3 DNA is TGTGCCAGCAGCTTAGAGGGGGGGAGTCCCACAGATACGCAGTATTTT. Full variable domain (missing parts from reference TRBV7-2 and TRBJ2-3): GAGVSQSPSNKVTEKGKDVELRCDPISGHTALYWYRQSLGQGLEFLIYFQGNSAPDKSGLPSDRFSAERTGGSVSTLTIQRTQQEDSAVYLCASSLEGGSPTDTQYFGPGTRLTVL.

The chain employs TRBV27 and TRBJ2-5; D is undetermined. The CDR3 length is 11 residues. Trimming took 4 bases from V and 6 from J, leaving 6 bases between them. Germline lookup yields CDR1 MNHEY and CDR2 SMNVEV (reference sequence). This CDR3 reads CASSSPKTQYF. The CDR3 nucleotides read TGTGCCAGCAGTTCACCCAAGACCCAGTACTTC.

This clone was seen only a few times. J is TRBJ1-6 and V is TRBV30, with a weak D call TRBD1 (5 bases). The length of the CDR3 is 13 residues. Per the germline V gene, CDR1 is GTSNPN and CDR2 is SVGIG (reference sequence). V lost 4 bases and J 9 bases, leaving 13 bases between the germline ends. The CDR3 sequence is CAWTAGWISPLHF. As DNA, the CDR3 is TGTGCCTGGACGGCAGGGTGGATTTCACCCCTCCACTTT.

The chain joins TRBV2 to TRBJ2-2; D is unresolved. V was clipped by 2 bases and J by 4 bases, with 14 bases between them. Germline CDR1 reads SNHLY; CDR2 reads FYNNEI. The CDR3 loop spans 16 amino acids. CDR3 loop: CASSELGKGGTGELFF. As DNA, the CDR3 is TGTGCCAGCAGTGAATTGGGAAAGGGCGGCACCGGGGAGCTGTTTTTT.

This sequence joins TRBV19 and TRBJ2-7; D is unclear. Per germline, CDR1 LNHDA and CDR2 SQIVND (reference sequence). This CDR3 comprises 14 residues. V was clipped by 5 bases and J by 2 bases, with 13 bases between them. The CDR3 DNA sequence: TGTGCCAGTAGTGCTCAGACTGCTCCCTACGAGCAGTACGTC. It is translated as CASSAQTAPYEQYV.

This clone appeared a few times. CDR3 protein: CASSRGGGYTGELFF. The CDR3 DNA sequence: TGTGCCAGTAGTAGAGGCGGGGGGTACACCGGGGAGCTGTTTTTT. V usage is TRBV19 and J usage is TRBJ2-2, with 8 bases lining up with TRBD2. CDR1 is LNHDA, CDR2 SQIVND, per germline (reference sequence). The V gene end was trimmed by 4 bases and the J gene end by 3 bases; junction bases not matched to a gene: 4. The CDR3 runs to 15 residues.

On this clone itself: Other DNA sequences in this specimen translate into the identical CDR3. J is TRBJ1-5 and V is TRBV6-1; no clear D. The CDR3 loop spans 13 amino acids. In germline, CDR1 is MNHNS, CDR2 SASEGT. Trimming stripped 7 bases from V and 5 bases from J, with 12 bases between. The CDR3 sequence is CASNGEGDQPQHF. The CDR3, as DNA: TGTGCCAGCAATGGGGAGGGAGATCAGCCCCAGCATTTT.

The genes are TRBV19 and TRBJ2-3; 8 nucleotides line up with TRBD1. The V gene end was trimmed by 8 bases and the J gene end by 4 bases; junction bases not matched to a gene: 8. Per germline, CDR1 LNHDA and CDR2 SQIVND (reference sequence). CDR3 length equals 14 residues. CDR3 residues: CASVDRAGADTQYF. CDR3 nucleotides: TGTGCCAGTGTGGACAGGGCGGGCGCAGATACGCAGTATTTT.

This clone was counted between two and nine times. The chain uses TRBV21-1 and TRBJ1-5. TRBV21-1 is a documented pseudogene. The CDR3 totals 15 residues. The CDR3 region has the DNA TGTGCCAGCAGCAGTTACCGAACTAGCAATCAGCCCCAGCATTTT. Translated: CASSSYRTSNQPQHF.

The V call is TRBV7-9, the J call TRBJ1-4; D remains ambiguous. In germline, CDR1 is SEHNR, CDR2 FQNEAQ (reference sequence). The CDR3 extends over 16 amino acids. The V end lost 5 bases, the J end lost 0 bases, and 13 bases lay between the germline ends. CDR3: CASSDSRSATNEKLFF. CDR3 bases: TGTGCCAGCAGCGATTCAAGATCAGCAACTAATGAAAAACTGTTTTTT.

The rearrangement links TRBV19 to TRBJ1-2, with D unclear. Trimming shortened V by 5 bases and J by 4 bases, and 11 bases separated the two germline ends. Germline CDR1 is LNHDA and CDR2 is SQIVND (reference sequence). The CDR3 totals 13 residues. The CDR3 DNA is TGTGCCAGTAGTGTCGGACGGGGCTATGGCTACACCTTC. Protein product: CASSVGRGYGYTF.

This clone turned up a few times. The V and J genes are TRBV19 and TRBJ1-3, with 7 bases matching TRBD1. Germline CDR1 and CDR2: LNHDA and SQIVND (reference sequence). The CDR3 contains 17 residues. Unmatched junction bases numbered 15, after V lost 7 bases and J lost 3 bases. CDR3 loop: CASTGSRLGQIGNTIYF. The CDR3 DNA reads TGTGCCAGTACAGGTTCCCGTTTGGGACAGATTGGAAACACCATATATTTT.

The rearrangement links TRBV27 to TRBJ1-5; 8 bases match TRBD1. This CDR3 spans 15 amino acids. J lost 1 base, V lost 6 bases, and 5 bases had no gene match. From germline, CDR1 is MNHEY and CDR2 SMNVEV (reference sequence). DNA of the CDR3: TGTGCCAGCAGGCTGGGACAGGTGAGCAATCAGCCCCAGCATTTT. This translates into CASRLGQVSNQPQHF.

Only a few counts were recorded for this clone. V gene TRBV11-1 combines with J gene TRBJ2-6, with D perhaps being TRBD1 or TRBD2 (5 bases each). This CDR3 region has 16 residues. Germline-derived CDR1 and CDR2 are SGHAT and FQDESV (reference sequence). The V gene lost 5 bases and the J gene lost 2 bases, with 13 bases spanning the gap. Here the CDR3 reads CASSAGRGAGANVLTF. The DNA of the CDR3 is TGTGCCAGCAGCGCCGGTAGGGGAGCTGGGGCCAACGTCCTGACTTTC.

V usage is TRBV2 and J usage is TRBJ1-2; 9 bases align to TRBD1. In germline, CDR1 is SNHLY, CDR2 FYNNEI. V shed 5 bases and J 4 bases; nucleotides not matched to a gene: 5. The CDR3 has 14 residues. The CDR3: CASSWDRVVYGYTF. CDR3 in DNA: TGTGCCAGCAGTTGGGACAGGGTCGTCTATGGCTACACCTTC.

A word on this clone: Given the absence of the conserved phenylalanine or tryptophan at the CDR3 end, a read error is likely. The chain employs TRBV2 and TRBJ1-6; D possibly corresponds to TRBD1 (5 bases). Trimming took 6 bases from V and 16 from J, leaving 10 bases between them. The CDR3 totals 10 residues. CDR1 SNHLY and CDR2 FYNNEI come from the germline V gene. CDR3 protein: CASRDGTLHL. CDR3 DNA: TGTGCCAGCAGAGACGGGACTCTCCACCTT.

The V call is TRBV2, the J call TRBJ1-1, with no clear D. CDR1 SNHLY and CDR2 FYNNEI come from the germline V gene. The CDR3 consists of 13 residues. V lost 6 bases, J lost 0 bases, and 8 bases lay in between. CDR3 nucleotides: TGTGCCAGCAGGTTTCAGTTGAACACTGAAGCTTTCTTT. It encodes CASRFQLNTEAFF.

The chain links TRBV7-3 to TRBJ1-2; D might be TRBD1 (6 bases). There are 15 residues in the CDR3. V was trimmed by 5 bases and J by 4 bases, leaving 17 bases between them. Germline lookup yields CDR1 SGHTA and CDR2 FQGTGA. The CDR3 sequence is CASSPFGQGTYGYTF. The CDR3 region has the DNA TGTGCCAGCAGCCCCTTTGGGCAGGGGACCTATGGCTACACCTTC.

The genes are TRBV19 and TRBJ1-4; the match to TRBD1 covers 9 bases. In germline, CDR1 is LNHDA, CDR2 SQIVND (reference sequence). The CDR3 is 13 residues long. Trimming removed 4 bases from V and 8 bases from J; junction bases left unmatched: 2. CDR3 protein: CASSRQGGEKLFF. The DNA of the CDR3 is TGTGCCAGTAGTAGACAGGGGGGCGAAAAACTGTTTTTT.

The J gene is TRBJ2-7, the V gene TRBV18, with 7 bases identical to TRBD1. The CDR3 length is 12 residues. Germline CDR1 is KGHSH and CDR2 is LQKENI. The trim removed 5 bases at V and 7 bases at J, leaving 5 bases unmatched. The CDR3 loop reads CASSTTGWEQYF. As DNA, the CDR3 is TGTGCCAGCTCAACGACAGGGTGGGAGCAGTACTTC.

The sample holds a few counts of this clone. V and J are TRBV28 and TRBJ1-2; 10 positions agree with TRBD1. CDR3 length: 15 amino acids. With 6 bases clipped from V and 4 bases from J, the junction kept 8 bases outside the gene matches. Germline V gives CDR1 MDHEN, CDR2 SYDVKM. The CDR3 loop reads CASRLQTGGSYGYTF. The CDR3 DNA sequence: TGTGCCAGCAGGCTTCAGACAGGGGGCAGCTATGGCTACACCTTC.

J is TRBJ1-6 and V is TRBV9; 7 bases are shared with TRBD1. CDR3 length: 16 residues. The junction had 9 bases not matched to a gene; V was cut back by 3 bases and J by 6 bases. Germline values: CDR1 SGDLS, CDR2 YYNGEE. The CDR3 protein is CASSETATGINSPLHF. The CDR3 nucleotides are TGTGCCAGCAGCGAAACGGCGACAGGGATTAATTCACCCCTCCACTTT.

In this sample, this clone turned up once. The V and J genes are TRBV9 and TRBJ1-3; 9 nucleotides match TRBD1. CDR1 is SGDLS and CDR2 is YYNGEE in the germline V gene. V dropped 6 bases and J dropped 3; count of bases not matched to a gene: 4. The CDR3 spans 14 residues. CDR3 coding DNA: TGTGCCAGCACACAGGGGGCGCATGGAAACACCATATATTTT. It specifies CASTQGAHGNTIYF. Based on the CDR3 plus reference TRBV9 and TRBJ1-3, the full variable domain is DSGVTQTPKHLITATGQRVTLRCSPRSGDLSVYWYQQSLDQGLQFLIQYYNGEERAKGNILERFSAQQFPDLHSELNLSSLELGDSALYFCASTQGAHGNTIYFGEGSWLTVV.

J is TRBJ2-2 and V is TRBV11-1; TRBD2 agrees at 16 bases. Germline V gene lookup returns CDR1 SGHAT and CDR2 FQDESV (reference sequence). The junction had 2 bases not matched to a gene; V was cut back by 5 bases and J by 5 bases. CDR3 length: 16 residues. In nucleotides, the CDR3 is TGTGCCAGCAGCCCGGGACTAGCGGGGGGGACCGGGGAGCTGTTTTTT. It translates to CASSPGLAGGTGELFF.